Listed here is a single T cell receptor beta chain. Its specific antigen is unknown. Per-base qualities were not stored, and no clone one base away is much larger. V is cut back by 0 bases and J by 7 bases, with 11 bases in the junction unmatched. CDR1 and CDR2 are read off the germline V gene as LGHNA and YNFKEQ. From its cysteine to its phenylalanine, the CDR3 spans 17 amino acids. Solely the CDR3 DNA is kept, with 51 bases framed from the first base. TCRbeta CDR3 regions were amplified from genomic DNA by means of the immunoSEQ Assay, a bias-controlled multiplex PCR. The published analysis was carried out like this. Nucleated cell counts per sample were estimated from amplification of reference gene primers within the assay. To quantify the absolute abundance of each unique TCRbeta CDR3 rearrangement, sequence reads were collapsed and filtered. For each sample, productive Simpson clonality was calculated as the square root of Simpson's diversity index across productive rearrangements. The table was pulled from immuneACCESS by TCRdb, which kept in-frame rearrangements only. Such tables lose some clones; where checked, under half of the loss comes from unresolved V genes, and the rest has no known cause. Clonal size and the V and J genes are those of that table, whereas D and trimming came from the DNA. For this sample there are around 250,000 clones; roughly 80% appear just once. The biggest ten clones account for 5% of the sample.

The data stem from a study of blood T cell repertoires in COVID-19 (dated by TCRdb to about 2020). Study-level background: Collaborator samples came from the United States, Italy and Spain and covered acute and convalescent phases of COVID-19. Samples were obtained from the ongoing ImmuneRACE study (first 160 participants) and from over 1,000 subjects provided by 6 global collaborators. The repertoires were made available in a free public database intended to serve as a resource for research on the immune response to SARS-CoV-2. The prospective study material was composed of cDNA or gDNA derived from T cells, B-cell-depleted T cells, or PBMCs. The sample metadata nearly always contained a de-identified subject ID, COVID-19 status, age in years and sex. Where available, HLA class I and class II types were obtained from metadata supplied by the sample provider rather than from assay-based typing. Deeply sampled blood TCRbeta repertoires from subjects exposed to, actively infected with, or recovered from COVID-19 were included in the dataset. The research as a whole found: How much clinical and demographic metadata was included differed by source and by participant, and the metadata was provided uncurated.

Participants in the prospective study were aged about 18 to 89 years, lived in 20 to 30 United States geographic areas, and enrolled through a virtual design. In the prospective study, cohorts were assigned on the basis of participant-reported clinical history obtained from a screening survey and a study questionnaire. A participant counted as exposed if, within 2 weeks of entering the study, that participant had been in contact with someone who had a PCR-confirmed or clinician-diagnosed COVID-19 case. Mobile phlebotomists in the prospective study collected whole blood, serum and a nasopharyngeal or oropharyngeal swab from every participant. Prospective study participants could optionally give additional blood draws and questionnaires over a roughly two-month period. Blood samples from the prospective study were shipped frozen or at room temperature prior to DNA extraction.

The sequence derives from a man in his forties who had been exposed to COVID-19. The V and J segments used are TRBV4-2 and TRBJ2-1, and 8 bases in between align with TRBD2. The sequenced material came from PBMCs or T cells enriched from blood (not recorded which). Here the CDR3 is given as CASSQEISREGRNEQFF. The DNA reads TGTGCCAGCAGCCAAGAGATTAGCCGGGAGGGCCGGAATGAGCAGTTCTTC.